Included here is one T cell receptor (beta chain) sequence, with context. The data were obtained in a study of OX40 agonist ivuxolimab in advanced cancers. The CDR3 is made up of 15 amino acids. Germline V CDR1 and CDR2: SNHLY, FYNNEI. Trimming cost V 7 bases and J 7 bases, with 19 bases left between them. Here immunoSEQ multiplex PCR was the method, and the copy in TCRdb shows in-frame clones only, minus some. The profile covers about 84,000 clones, with more than 75% appearing a single time and under 3.5% taken by the ten largest. The clonotype comes from an adult with an advanced solid tumor such as melanoma, head and neck, liver or kidney cancer. The material sequenced was CD4+ or CD8+ T cells sorted from blood, taken in a trial of the OX40 agonist ivuxolimab. The J gene is TRBJ1-4, the V gene TRBV2, with D maybe TRBD1 (5 bases). CDR3 in amino acids: CASIILGGKGEKLFF. The CDR3 nucleotides read TGTGCCAGCATCATCCTCGGGGGGAAGGGTGAAAAACTGTTTTTT. Based on the CDR3 plus reference TRBV2 and TRBJ1-4, the full variable domain is EPEVTQTPSHQVTQMGQEVILRCVPISNHLYFYWYRQILGQKVEFLVSFYNNEISEKSEIFDDQFSVERPDGSNFTLKIRSTKLEDSAMYFCASIILGGKGEKLFFGSGTQLSVL.